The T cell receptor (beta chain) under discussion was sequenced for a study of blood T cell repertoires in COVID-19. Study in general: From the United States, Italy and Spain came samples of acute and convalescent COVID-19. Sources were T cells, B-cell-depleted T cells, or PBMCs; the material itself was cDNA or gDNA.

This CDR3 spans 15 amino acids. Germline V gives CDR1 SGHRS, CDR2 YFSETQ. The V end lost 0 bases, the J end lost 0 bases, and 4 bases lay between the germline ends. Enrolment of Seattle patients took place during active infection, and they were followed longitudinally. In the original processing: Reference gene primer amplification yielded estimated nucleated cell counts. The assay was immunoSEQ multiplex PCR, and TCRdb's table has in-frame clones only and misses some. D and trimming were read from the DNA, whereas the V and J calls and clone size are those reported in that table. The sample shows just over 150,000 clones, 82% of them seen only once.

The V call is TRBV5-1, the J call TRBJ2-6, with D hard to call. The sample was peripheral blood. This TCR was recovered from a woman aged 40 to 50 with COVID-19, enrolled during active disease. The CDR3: CASSLAFSGANVLTF. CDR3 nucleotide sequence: TGCGCCAGCAGCTTGGCGTTCTCTGGGGCCAACGTCCTGACTTTC.